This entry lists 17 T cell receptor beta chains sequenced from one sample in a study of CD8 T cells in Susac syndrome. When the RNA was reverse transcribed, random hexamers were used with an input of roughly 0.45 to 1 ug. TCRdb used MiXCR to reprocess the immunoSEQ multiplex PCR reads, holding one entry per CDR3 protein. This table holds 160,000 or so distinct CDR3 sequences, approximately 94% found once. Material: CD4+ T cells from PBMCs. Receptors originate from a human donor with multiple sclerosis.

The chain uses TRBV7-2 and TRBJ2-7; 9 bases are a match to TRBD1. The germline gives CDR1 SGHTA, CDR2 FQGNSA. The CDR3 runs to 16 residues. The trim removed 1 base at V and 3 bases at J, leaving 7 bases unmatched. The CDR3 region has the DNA TGTGCCAGCAGCTTAGTAGTTTCGGACAGGGGCTACGAGCAGTACTTC. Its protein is CASSLVVSDRGYEQYF.

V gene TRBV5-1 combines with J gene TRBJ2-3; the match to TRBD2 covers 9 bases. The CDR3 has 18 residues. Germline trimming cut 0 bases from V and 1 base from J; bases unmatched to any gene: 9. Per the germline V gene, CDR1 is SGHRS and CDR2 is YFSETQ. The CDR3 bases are TGCGCCAGCAGCTTGGGGGTTAGCGGGAGCGTCGGCACAGATACGCAGTATTTT. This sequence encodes CASSLGVSGSVGTDTQYF. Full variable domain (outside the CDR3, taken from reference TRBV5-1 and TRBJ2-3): KAGVTQTPRYLIKTRGQQVTLSCSPISGHRSVSWYQQTPGQGLQFLFEYFSETQRNKGNFPGRFSGRQFSNSRSEMNVSTLELGDSALYLCASSLGVSGSVGTDTQYFGPGTRLTVL.

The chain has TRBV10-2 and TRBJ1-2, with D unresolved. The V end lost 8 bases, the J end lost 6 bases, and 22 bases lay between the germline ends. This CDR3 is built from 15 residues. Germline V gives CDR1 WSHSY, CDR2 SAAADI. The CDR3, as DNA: TGCGCCAGCGCCGGGGTGAGATCGGGCGCGGATGGCTACACCTTC. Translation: CASAGVRSGADGYTF.

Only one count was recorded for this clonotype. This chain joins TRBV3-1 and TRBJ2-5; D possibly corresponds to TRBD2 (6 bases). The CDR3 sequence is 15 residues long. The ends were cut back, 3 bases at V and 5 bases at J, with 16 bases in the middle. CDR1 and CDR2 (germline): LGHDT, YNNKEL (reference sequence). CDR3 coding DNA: TGTGCCAGCAGCCACCGGGACTCGAGCTCGGAGACCCAGTACTTC. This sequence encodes CASSHRDSSSETQYF.

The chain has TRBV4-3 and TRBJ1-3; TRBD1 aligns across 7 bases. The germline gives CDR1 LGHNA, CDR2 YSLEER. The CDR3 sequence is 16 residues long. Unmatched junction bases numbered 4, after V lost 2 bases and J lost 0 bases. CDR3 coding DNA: TGCGCCAGCAGCCAACAACCAGGGGGCTCTGGAAACACCATATATTTT. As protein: CASSQQPGGSGNTIYF.

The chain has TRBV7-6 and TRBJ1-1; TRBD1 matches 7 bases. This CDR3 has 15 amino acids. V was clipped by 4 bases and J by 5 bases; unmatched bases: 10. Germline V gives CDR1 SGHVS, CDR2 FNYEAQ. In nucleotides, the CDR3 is TGTGCCAGCAGCTACTCAACAGGGGTCCTGACTGAAGCTTTCTTT. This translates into CASSYSTGVLTEAFF.

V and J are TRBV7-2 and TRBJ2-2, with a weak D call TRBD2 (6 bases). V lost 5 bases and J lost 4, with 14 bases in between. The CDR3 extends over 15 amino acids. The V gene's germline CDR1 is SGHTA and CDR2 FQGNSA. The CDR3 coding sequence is TGTGCCAGCAGCGGTGGGACTTTCCGCACCGGGGAGCTGTTTTTT. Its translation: CASSGGTFRTGELFF.

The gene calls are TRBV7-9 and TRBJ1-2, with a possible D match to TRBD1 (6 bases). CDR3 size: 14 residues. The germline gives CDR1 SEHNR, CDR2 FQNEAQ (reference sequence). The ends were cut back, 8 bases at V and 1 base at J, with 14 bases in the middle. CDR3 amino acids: CASLAQDSNYGYTF. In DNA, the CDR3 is TGTGCCAGCCTGGCCCAGGACAGTAACTATGGCTACACCTTC. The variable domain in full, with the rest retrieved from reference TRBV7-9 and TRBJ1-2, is DTGVSQNPRHKITKRGQNVTFRCDPISEHNRLYWYRQTLGQGPEFLTYFQNEAQLEKSRLLSDRFSAERPKGSFSTLEIQRTEQGDSAMYLCASLAQDSNYGYTFGSGTRLTVV.

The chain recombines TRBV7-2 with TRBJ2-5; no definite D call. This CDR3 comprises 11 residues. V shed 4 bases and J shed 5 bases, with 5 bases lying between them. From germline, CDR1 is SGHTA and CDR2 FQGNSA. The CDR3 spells CASSWIETQYF. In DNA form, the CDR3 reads TGTGCCAGCAGCTGGATTGAGACCCAGTACTTC.

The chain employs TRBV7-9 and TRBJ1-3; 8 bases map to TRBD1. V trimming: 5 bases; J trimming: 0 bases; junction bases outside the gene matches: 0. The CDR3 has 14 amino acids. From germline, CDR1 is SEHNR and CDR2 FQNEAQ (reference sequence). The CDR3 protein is CASSGQGSGNTIYF. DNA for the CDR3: TGTGCCAGCAGCGGACAGGGCTCTGGAAACACCATATATTTT.

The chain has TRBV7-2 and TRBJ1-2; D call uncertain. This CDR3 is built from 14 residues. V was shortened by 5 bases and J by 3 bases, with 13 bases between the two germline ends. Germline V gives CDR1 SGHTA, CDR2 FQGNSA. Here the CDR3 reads CASSPAAEYYGYTF. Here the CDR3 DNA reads TGTGCCAGCAGCCCCGCGGCCGAGTACTATGGCTACACCTTC.

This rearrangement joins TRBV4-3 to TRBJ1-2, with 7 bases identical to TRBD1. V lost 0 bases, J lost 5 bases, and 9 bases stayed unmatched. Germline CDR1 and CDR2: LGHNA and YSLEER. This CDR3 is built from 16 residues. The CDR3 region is CASSQDWAGGGYGYTF. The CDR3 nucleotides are TGCGCCAGCAGCCAAGATTGGGCAGGGGGTGGTTATGGCTACACCTTC.

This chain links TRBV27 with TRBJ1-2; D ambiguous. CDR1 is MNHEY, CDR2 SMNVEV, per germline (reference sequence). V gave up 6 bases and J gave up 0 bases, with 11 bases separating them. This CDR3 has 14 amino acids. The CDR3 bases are TGTGCCAGCAGCCCTGGGCCAGCTAACTATGGCTACACCTTC. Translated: CASSPGPANYGYTF.

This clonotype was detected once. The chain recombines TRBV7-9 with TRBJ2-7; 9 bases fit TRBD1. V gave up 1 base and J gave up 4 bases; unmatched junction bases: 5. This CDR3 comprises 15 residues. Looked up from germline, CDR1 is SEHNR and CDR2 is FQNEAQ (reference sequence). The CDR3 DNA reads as TGTGCCAGCAGCTTAGTGGGGACAGGGATTTACGAGCAGTACTTC. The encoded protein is CASSLVGTGIYEQYF. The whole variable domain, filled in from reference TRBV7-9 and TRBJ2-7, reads DTGVSQNPRHKITKRGQNVTFRCDPISEHNRLYWYRQTLGQGPEFLTYFQNEAQLEKSRLLSDRFSAERPKGSFSTLEIQRTEQGDSAMYLCASSLVGTGIYEQYFGPGTRLTVT.

The CDR3 DNA follows: TGTGCCAGCAGCCCCCGGACAGAGAGAAACATTCAGTACTTC. This codes for CASSPRTERNIQYF. The chain couples TRBV7-2 to TRBJ2-4, with a possible D match to TRBD1 (6 bases). This CDR3 spans 14 amino acids. The V end lost 5 bases, the J end lost 6 bases, and 14 bases lay between the germline ends. The germline V gene has CDR1 SGHTA and CDR2 FQGNSA.

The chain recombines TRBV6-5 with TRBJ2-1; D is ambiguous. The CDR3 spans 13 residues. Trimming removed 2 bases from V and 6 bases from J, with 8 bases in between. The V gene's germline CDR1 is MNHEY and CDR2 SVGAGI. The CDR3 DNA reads TGTGCCAGCAGTTACCCCCCTGTCAATGAGCAGTTCTTC. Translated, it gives CASSYPPVNEQFF.

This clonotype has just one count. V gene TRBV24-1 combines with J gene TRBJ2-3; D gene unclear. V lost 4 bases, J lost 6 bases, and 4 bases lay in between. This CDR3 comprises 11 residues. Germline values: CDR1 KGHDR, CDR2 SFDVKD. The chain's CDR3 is CATSESDTQYF. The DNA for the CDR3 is TGTGCCACCAGTGAAAGCGATACGCAGTATTTT.